This paragraph covers one TCR beta chain sequence. Its antigen is unidentified. Roughly 0.5 to 1 ug RNA was reverse transcribed with random hexamers. An immunoSEQ multiplex PCR amplified TCR beta CDR3 over 54 Vbeta and 13 Jbeta. MiXCR was run by TCRdb on the immunoSEQ multiplex PCR reads, yielding one entry per CDR3 protein. The sample lists about 120,000 distinct CDR3 sequences, around 94% occurring once. Healthy donors were controls matched for age and sex. Negative isolation yielded the CD8+ and CD4+ T cells, while FACS enriched the TEMRA cells. Trimming removed 4 bases from V and 3 bases from J; junction bases left unmatched: 11. The germline V gene has CDR1 LGHDT and CDR2 YNNKEL (reference sequence). The CDR3 loop spans 17 amino acids. This entry is derived from a study of CD8 T cells in Susac syndrome. The study's findings and limits: The authors acknowledged that the study's TCR sequencing and HLA analysis involved relatively few individuals.

The sequence derives from a human donor in good health. Input material: CD4+ T cells from PBMCs. This chain connects TRBV3-1 to TRBJ2-7; 11 nucleotides align to TRBD2. CDR3 DNA: TGTGCCAGCAGCCGAGTTACAGGAACTAGCGGGAGCTACGAGCAGTACTTC. Protein product: CASSRVTGTSGSYEQYF.